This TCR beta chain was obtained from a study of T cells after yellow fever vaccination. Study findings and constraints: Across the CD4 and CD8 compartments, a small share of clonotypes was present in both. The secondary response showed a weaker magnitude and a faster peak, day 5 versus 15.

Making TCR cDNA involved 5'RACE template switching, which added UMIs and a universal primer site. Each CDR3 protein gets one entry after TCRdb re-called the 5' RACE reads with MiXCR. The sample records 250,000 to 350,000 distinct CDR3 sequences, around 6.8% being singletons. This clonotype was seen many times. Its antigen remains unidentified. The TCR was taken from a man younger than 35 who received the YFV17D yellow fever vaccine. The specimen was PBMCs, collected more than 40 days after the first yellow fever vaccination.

The CDR3 is CASSPGTDNYGYTF. For the CDR3, the DNA is TGTGCCAGCAGCCCCGGGACGGATAACTATGGCTACACCTTC. This chain uses TRBV7-2 with TRBJ1-2, with D possibly being TRBD1 (5 bases). Germline loops: CDR1 SGHTA, CDR2 FQGNSA. CDR3 size: 14 residues. Deletions cut 5 bases from V and 1 base from J, with 11 bases between.